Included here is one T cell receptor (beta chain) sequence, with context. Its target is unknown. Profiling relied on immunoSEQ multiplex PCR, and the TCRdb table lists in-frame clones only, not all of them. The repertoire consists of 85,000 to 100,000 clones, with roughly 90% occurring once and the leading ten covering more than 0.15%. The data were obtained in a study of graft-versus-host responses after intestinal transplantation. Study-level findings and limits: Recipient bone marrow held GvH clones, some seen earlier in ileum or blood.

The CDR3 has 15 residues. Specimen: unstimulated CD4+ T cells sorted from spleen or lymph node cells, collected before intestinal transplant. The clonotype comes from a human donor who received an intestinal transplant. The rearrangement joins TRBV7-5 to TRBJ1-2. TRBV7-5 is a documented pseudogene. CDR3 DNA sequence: TGTGCCAGAAGCGAGCGCTATTTACTTCACTATGGCTACACCTTC. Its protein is CARSERYLLHYGYTF.